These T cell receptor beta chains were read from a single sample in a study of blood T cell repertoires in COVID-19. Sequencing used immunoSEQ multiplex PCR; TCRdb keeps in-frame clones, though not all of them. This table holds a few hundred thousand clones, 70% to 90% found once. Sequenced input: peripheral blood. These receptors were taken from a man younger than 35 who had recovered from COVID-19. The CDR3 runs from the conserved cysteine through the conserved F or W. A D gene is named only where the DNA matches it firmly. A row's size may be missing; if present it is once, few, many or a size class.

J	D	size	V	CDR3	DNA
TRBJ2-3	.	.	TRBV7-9	CASSSLDTQYF	TGTGCCAGCAGCTCCTTAGATACGCAGTATTTT
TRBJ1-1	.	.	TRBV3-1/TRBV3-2	CASSHRGADTEAFF	TGTGCCAGCAGCCACAGGGGCGCGGACACTGAAGCTTTCTTT
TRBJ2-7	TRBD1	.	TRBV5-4	CASSGTGDYEQYF	TGTGCCAGCAGCGGGACAGGGGACTACGAGCAGTACTTC
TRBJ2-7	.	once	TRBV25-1	CASSETGSYEQYF	TGTGCCAGCAGTGAAACCGGGAGTTACGAGCAGTACTTC
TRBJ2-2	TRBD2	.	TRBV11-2	CASSFPPSGVNTGELFF	TGTGCCAGCAGCTTCCCCCCTAGCGGGGTGAACACCGGGGAGCTGTTTTTT
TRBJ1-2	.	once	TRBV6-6	CASSKSQGEFHGYTF	TGTGCCAGCAGTAAATCACAGGGTGAATTTCATGGCTACACCTTC
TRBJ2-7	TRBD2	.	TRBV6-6	CASSWASGRVTYEQYF	TGTGCCAGCAGTTGGGCTAGCGGGAGGGTAACCTACGAGCAGTACTTC
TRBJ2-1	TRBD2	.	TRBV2	CASTATSGSVDEQFF	TGTGCCAGCACCGCTACTAGCGGGAGCGTCGATGAGCAGTTCTTC
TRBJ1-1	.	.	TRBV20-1	CSASIQNTEAFF	TGCAGTGCTAGTATCCAGAACACTGAAGCTTTCTTT
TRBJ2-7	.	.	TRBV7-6	CASSLELWGRSYEQYF	TGTGCCAGCAGCTTAGAGTTGTGGGGCCGCTCCTACGAGCAGTACTTC
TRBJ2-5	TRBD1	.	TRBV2	CASSRQGARETQYF	TGTGCCAGCAGTCGACAGGGGGCACGAGAGACCCAGTACTTC
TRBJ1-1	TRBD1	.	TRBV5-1	CASSAQTGVGGNTEAFF	TGCGCCAGCAGCGCACAGACAGGGGTCGGCGGGAACACTGAAGCTTTCTTT
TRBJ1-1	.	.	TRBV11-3	CASSAQGVGEAFF	TGTGCCAGCAGCGCCCAGGGTGTGGGTGAAGCTTTCTTT
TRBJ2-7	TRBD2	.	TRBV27	CASSFTSGNPYEQYF	TGTGCCAGCAGTTTCACTAGCGGGAATCCCTACGAGCAGTACTTC
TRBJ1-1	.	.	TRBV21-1	CASSKARLWLPEAFF	TGTGCCAGCAGCAAAGCGCGTCTCTGGTTGCCTGAAGCTTTCTTT
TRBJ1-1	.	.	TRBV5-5	CASSPGNTEAFF	TGTGCCAGCAGTCCAGGGAACACTGAAGCTTTCTTT
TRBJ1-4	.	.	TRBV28	CASRPSQGGGVEKLFF	TGTGCCAGCAGACCCTCGCAGGGTGGAGGGGTTGAAAAACTGTTTTTT
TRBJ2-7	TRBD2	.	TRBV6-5	CASSYGTSDSYEQYF	TGTGCCAGCAGTTATGGGACTAGCGATTCCTACGAGCAGTACTTC
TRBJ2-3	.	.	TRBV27	CASSSRTVSNTQYF	TGTGCCAGCAGTTCTAGGACAGTTTCGAATACGCAGTATTTT
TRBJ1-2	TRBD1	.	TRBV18	CASSLTNRGETYGYTF	TGTGCCAGCTCATTGACGAACAGGGGGGAAACCTATGGCTACACCTTC
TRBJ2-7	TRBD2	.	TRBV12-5	CASGLGTSGSGDEQYF	TGTGCTAGTGGTTTGGGGACTAGCGGGAGTGGGGACGAGCAGTACTTC
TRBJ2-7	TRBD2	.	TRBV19	CASNGAGGPDYEQYF	TGTGCCAGTAACGGAGCGGGAGGGCCGGACTACGAGCAGTACTTC
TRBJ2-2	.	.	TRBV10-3	CAISESRGLMSGNTGELFF	TGTGCCATCAGTGAGTCAAGGGGACTGATGAGCGGGAACACCGGGGAGCTGTTTTTT
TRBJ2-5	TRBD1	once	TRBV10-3	CASSRDRGQETQYF	TGTGCCAGCTCCCGGGACAGGGGGCAAGAGACCCAGTACTTC
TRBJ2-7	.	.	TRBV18	CASSQSYEQYF	TGTGCCAGCTCACAGAGCTACGAGCAGTACTTC
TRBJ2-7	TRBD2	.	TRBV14	CASSRRTSGVLYEQYF	TGTGCCAGCAGCCGACGGACTAGCGGGGTTCTTTACGAGCAGTACTTC
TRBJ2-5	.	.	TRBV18	CASQRGNRQETQYF	TGTGCCAGCCAAAGGGGGAACCGTCAAGAGACCCAGTACTTC